These 2 T cell receptor beta chains originate from one sample sequenced in a study of blood T cell repertoires in COVID-19. Sequencing was performed with immunoSEQ multiplex PCR; in TCRdb, only in-frame clones are kept and a portion is missing. The sample lists a few hundred thousand clones, about 87% seen once, with around 9% in the top ten. The sample comprised PBMCs or T cells enriched from blood (not recorded which). The receptors here all came from a young woman who had recovered from COVID-19.

This clone has only one observation. This chain connects TRBV9 to TRBJ2-7; 13 bases match TRBD2. The CDR3 length is 18 residues. The germline CDR1 and CDR2 sequences are SGDLS and YYNGEE. V was pared by 3 bases and J by 1 base, with 10 bases of the junction left unmatched. The CDR3 loop is CASSGELAGGPGSYEQYF. CDR3 coding DNA: TGTGCCAGCAGCGGAGAACTAGCGGGAGGGCCAGGATCCTACGAGCAGTACTTC.

The rearrangement uses TRBV4-1 and TRBJ2-1; weak D call: TRBD1 (5 bases). The length of the CDR3 is 14 residues. Germline assignment: CDR1 MGHRA and CDR2 YSYEKL. Trimming pared 2 bases from V and 8 bases from J, leaving 13 bases between. Here the CDR3 reads CASSQFRGADEQFF. The CDR3 DNA is TGCGCCAGCAGCCAATTTCGTGGGGCTGATGAGCAGTTCTTC.